The sequence of this T cell receptor beta chain was determined in a study of blood T cell repertoires in COVID-19. Across the whole study: Samples taken during acute and convalescent COVID-19 were collected in the United States, Italy and Spain. Nucleic acid was either cDNA or gDNA, and it came from T cells, B-cell-depleted T cells, or PBMCs.

Per the original methods: Researchers report that nucleated cell counts were estimated from reference gene primer amplification. Some clones are missing from TCRdb's copy, which holds only in-frame ones; the method was immunoSEQ multiplex PCR. V and J calls plus clone size are reproduced from that table; the DNA served to infer D and trimming. The repertoire consists of fewer than 70,000 clones, with more than 70% occurring once and the leading ten covering approximately 8.8%. Trimming took off 4 bases at V and 15 bases at J, with 23 bases between the two ends. There are 14 residues in the CDR3. Germline V gene sequence: CDR1 SGHRS, CDR2 YFSETQ. For this clone: This specimen includes other DNA sequences encoding the same CDR3.

Input material: peripheral blood. J is TRBJ2-1 and V is TRBV5-1, with TRBD1 as a possible D gene (6 bases). The receptor was isolated from a man in his fifties or sixties with active COVID-19. CDR3 loop: CASSTADEGVVRFF. The CDR3 region has the DNA TGCGCCAGCAGCACTGCCGACGAGGGGGTCGTTCGGTTCTTC.